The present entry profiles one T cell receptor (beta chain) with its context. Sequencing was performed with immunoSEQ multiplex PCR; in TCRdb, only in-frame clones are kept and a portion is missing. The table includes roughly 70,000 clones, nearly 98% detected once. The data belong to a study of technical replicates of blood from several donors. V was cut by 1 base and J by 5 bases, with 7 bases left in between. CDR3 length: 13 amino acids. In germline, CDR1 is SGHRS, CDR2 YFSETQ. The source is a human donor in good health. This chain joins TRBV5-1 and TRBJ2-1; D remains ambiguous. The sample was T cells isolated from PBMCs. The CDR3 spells CASSLLGDNEQFF. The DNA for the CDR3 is TGCGCCAGCAGCTTGCTCGGTGACAATGAGCAGTTCTTC.